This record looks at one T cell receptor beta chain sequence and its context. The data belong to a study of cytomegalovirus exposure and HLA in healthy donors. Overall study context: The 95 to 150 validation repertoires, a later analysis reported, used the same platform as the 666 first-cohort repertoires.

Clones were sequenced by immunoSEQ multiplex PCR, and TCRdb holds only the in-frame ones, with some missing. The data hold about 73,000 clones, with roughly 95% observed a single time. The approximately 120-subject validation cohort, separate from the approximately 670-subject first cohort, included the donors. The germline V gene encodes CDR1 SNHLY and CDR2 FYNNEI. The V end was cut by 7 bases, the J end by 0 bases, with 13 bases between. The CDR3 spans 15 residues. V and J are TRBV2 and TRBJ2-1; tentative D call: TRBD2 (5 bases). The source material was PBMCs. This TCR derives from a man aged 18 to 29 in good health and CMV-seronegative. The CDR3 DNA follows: TGTGCCAGCAAAGAGGGAGTCAGCTCCTACAATGAGCAGTTCTTC. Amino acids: CASKEGVSSYNEQFF.